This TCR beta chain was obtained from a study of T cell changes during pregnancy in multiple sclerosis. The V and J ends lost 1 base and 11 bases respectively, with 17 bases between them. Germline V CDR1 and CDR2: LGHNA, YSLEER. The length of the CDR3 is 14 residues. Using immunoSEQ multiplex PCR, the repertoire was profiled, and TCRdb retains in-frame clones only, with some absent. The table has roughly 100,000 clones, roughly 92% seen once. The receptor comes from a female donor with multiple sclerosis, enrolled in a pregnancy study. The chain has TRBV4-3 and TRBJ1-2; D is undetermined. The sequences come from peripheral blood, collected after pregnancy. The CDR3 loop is CASSQAGGTFGYTF. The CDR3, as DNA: TGCGCCAGCAGCCAAGCTGGAGGAACTTTTGGGTACACCTTC.